One sample yielded the 10 T cell receptor beta chains listed below, sequenced in a study of T cells in localized non-small cell lung cancer. The repertoire was sequenced with immunoSEQ multiplex PCR; TCRdb's copy has only in-frame clones and lacks some. This sample has 45,000 to 65,000 clones, with 80% found just once. The sample consisted of PBMCs, taken before any cancer treatment. These receptors came from a woman between 35 and 70 years old with stage II lung adenocarcinoma.

The chain links TRBV9 to TRBJ2-1, with D possibly matching TRBD2 (6 bases). Germline values: CDR1 SGDLS, CDR2 YYNGEE. Trimming stripped 6 bases from V and 2 bases from J, with 12 bases between. There are 14 residues in the CDR3. CDR3 residues: CASNPGGTYNEQFF. The CDR3 DNA reads as TGTGCCAGCAACCCCGGGGGTACCTACAATGAGCAGTTCTTC.

V and J are TRBV9 and TRBJ1-6, with D uncertain. The CDR3 runs to 17 residues. The germline CDR1 and CDR2 sequences are SGDLS and YYNGEE. The germline V and J ends were trimmed by 4 bases and 1 base, with 15 bases remaining between them. The CDR3 loop reads CASSPDWEASYNSPLHF. In DNA, the CDR3 is TGTGCCAGCAGCCCGGACTGGGAGGCATCCTATAATTCACCCCTCCACTTT.

The rearrangement uses TRBV13 and TRBJ2-7; TRBD1 matches 8 bases. V gave up 3 bases and J gave up 3 bases; unmatched junction bases: 1. Per germline, CDR1 PRHDT and CDR2 FYEKMQ (reference sequence). The CDR3 spans 13 residues. In DNA form, the CDR3 reads TGTGCCAGCAGCTTTGGACAGGGCTACGAGCAGTACTTC. This gives the protein CASSFGQGYEQYF.

The rearrangement links TRBV7-2 to TRBJ1-2, with a tentative D call TRBD1 (6 bases). Germline lookup yields CDR1 SGHTA and CDR2 FQGNSA. The length of the CDR3 is 16 residues. V was shortened by 4 bases and J by 4 bases, with 19 bases between the two germline ends. CDR3 nucleotide sequence: TGTGCCAGCAGCTCCAGGGGAGCCCCTCTCGGCTATGGCTACACCTTC. This gives the protein CASSSRGAPLGYGYTF.

The gene calls are TRBV7-9 and TRBJ2-4, with D maybe TRBD2 (7 bases). The CDR3 contains 17 residues. Germline loops: CDR1 SEHNR, CDR2 FQNEAQ (reference sequence). The V and J ends lost 1 base and 3 bases respectively, with 16 bases between them. The CDR3, as DNA: TGTGCCAGCAGCTTAGATGGGGGGGCAACCATCAAAAACATTCAGTACTTC. This translates into CASSLDGGATIKNIQYF.

The chain's CDR3 is CASSQRGGGRNEQFF. As DNA, the CDR3 is TGTGCCAGCAGCCAACGTGGCGGGGGGAGGAATGAGCAGTTCTTC. The chain combines TRBV14 with TRBJ2-1, with 8 bases aligning to TRBD2. The germline gives CDR1 SGHDN, CDR2 FVKESK. This CDR3 is 15 amino acids long. V shed 2 bases and J 7 bases; nucleotides not matched to a gene: 7. Based on the CDR3 plus reference TRBV14 and TRBJ2-1, the full variable domain is EAGVTQFPSHSVIEKGQTVTLRCDPISGHDNLYWYRRVMGKEIKFLLHFVKESKQDESGMPNNRFLAERTGGTYSTLKVQPAELEDSGVYFCASSQRGGGRNEQFFGPGTRLTVL.

The chain combines TRBV7-9 with TRBJ2-1; 9 positions agree with TRBD2. CDR3 length equals 17 residues. The junction had 13 bases not matched to a gene; V was cut back by 5 bases and J by 5 bases. CDR1 is SEHNR and CDR2 is FQNEAQ in the germline V gene (reference sequence). The CDR3, as DNA: TGTGCCAGCAGCCCAAGTCGGGGGACTAGCCTCCACAATGAGCAGTTCTTC. This codes for CASSPSRGTSLHNEQFF.

The chain employs TRBV18 and TRBJ1-1, with D unclear. Per germline, CDR1 KGHSH and CDR2 LQKENI. Trimming shortened V by 3 bases and J by 1 base, and 12 bases separated the two germline ends. The CDR3 extends over 15 amino acids. This CDR3 is CASSPDLAGNTEAFF. In DNA, the CDR3 is TGTGCCAGCTCACCTGACTTGGCAGGGAACACTGAAGCTTTCTTT.

This clone was counted a single time. This sequence joins TRBV18 and TRBJ1-1; no clear D gene. The CDR3 has 15 residues. The germline V and J ends were trimmed by 2 bases and 0 bases, with 10 bases remaining between them. Germline V CDR1 and CDR2: KGHSH, LQKENI. The CDR3 nucleotides are TGTGCCAGCTCACCAGTCGGCTCAATGAACACTGAAGCTTTCTTT. It codes for CASSPVGSMNTEAFF.

V and J are TRBV23-1 and TRBJ2-7; D assignment may be TRBD1 or TRBD2 (6 bases each). TRBV23-1 is noted as an ORF with a role that remains uncertain. CDR3 size: 16 residues. V was clipped by 0 bases and J by 3 bases, with 15 bases between them. The CDR3 sequence: CASSQSRGERDYEQYF. The DNA of the CDR3 is TGCGCCAGCAGTCAATCGAGGGGGGAAAGAGACTACGAGCAGTACTTC.